The 9 T cell receptor beta chains given below trace back to one sample, sequenced in a study of monozygotic twins with inflammatory bowel disease. TCRdb re-analyzed the 5' RACE reads; it lists each CDR3 protein once, without DNA. This sample's clone table lists about 380,000 distinct CDR3 sequences. Sequenced material: blood. Every receptor here comes from a human donor with ulcerative colitis or Crohn's disease, or a healthy co-twin of an affected twin (not recorded which).

V usage is TRBV7-2 and J usage is TRBJ1-5; TCRdb's D call, TRBD1, is unchecked because there is no DNA. The CDR3 sequence is 13 residues long. Germline CDR1 and CDR2: SGHTA and FQGNSA. CDR3 sequence reads: CASTPDIFQPQHF.

The chain recombines TRBV27 with TRBJ2-3; TCRdb calls TRBD1, which cannot be checked without DNA. Per germline, CDR1 MNHEY and CDR2 SMNVEV (reference sequence). This CDR3 comprises 16 residues. The CDR3 sequence: CASEKNYGGGIDTQYF.

The chain employs TRBV18 and TRBJ2-3; with no DNA, the TCRdb D assignment of TRBD1 cannot be verified. CDR1 is KGHSH and CDR2 is LQKENI in the germline V gene. The CDR3 has 15 amino acids. CDR3: CASSPRTGQMDTQYF.

The gene calls are TRBV5-1 and TRBJ1-1; no DNA is available, so the TRBD1 call from TCRdb remains unchecked. This CDR3 spans 13 amino acids. Germline V gene data show CDR1 as SGHRS and CDR2 as YFSETQ. CDR3 amino acids: CASSQGQQLEAFF. Full variable domain (missing parts from reference TRBV5-1 and TRBJ1-1): KAGVTQTPRYLIKTRGQQVTLSCSPISGHRSVSWYQQTPGQGLQFLFEYFSETQRNKGNFPGRFSGRQFSNSRSEMNVSTLELGDSALYLCASSQGQQLEAFFGQGTRLTVV.

The chain uses TRBV9 and TRBJ2-3; checking the TCRdb D call of TRBD2 is not possible without DNA. This CDR3 region has 16 residues. The germline V gene encodes CDR1 SGDLS and CDR2 YYNGEE. The chain's CDR3 is CATSVDGRADTDTQYF.

The rearrangement joins TRBV7-3 to TRBJ2-4; TCRdb's D call of TRBD1 is untestable without DNA. CDR3 length: 18 amino acids. Germline V lookup: CDR1 SGHTA, CDR2 FQGTGA. This CDR3 is CASSLTPDRGRGKNIQYF.

The chain employs TRBV5-6 and TRBJ2-7; the TCRdb D gene call, TRBD1, has no DNA to confirm it. From germline, CDR1 is SGHDT and CDR2 YYEEEE. This CDR3 region has 16 residues. This chain's CDR3 is CASSSNGTPPRGEQYF.

The V and J genes are TRBV9 and TRBJ2-1; there is no DNA to check the TCRdb D call of TRBD1. This CDR3 has 14 amino acids. In germline, CDR1 is SGDLS, CDR2 YYNGEE. CDR3: CASSPTTPYNEQFF.

The chain links TRBV12-5 to TRBJ2-3; the TCRdb D gene call, TRBD2, has no DNA to confirm it. This CDR3 contains 15 residues. Germline values: CDR1 LGHNT, CDR2 FRNRAP. The CDR3 protein is CASGGGQASTDTQYF.